Sequencing of this T cell receptor (beta chain) was carried out in a study of cytomegalovirus exposure and HLA in healthy donors. General study findings and limits: The majority of TCR sequences were rare, yet some public TCRs appeared in many donors. CMV serostatus alone was available as immune exposure information.

PCR was performed using 60 Vbeta and 13 Jbeta primers. Method: immunoSEQ multiplex PCR; TCRdb's copy keeps in-frame clones and lacks some. The table lists about 180,000 clones, approximately 80% of them singletons. As concerns this clone: Its cognate antigen is unknown.

Germline lookup yields CDR1 SGHRS and CDR2 YFSETQ. The V end lost 5 bases, the J end lost 3 bases, and 16 bases lay between the germline ends. The CDR3 contains 15 residues. The clonotype comes from a girl aged 5-17 years in good health and CMV-seropositive. Sample: PBMCs. The rearrangement uses TRBV5-1 and TRBJ2-3; D gene ambiguous. In nucleotides, the CDR3 is TGCGCCAGCAGGGCAGGCCTGGGCTTAACAGATACGCAGTATTTT. As protein: CASRAGLGLTDTQYF.